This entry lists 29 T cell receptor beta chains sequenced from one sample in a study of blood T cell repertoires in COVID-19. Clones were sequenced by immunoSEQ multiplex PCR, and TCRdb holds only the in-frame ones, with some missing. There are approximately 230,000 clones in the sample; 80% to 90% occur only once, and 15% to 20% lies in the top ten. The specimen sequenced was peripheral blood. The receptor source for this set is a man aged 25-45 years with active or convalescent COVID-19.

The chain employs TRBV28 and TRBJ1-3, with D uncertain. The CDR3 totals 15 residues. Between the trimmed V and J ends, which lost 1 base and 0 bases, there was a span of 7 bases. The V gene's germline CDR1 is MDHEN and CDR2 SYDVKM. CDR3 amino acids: CASSLFDYSGNTIYF. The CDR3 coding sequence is TGTGCCAGCAGTTTATTTGACTACTCTGGAAACACCATATATTTT.

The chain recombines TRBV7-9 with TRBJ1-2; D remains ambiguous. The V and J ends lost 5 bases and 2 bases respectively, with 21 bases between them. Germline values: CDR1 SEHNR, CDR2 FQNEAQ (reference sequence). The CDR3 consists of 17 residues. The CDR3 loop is CASSPRRGGQTNYGYTF. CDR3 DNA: TGTGCCAGCAGCCCCCGGCGGGGAGGGCAGACCAACTATGGCTACACCTTC.

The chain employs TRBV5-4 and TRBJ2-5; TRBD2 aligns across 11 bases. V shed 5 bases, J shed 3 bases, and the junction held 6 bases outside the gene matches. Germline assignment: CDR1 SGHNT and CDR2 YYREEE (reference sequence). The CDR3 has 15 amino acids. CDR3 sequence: CASRAGTSGKETQYF. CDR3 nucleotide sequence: TGTGCCAGCAGAGCCGGGACTAGCGGTAAAGAGACCCAGTACTTC.

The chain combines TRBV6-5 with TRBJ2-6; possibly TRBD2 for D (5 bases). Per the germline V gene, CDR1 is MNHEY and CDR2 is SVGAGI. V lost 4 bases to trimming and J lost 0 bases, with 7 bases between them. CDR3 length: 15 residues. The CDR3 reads CASSSGLSGANVLTF. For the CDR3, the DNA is TGTGCCAGCAGTTCTGGACTCTCTGGGGCCAACGTCCTGACTTTC.

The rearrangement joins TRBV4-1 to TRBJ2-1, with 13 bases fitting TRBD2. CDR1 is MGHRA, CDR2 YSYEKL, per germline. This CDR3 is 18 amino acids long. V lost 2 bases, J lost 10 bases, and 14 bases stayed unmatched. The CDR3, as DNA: TGCGCCAGCAGCCAATATCTAAGCGGACTAGCGGGAGTGAGGGAGCAGTTCTTC. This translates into CASSQYLSGLAGVREQFF.

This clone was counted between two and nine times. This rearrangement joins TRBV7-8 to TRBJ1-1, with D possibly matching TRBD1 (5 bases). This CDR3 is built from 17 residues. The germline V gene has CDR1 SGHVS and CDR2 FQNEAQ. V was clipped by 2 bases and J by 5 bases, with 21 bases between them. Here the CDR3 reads CASSLRFTGGARTEAFF. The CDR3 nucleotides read TGTGCCAGCAGCTTAAGGTTTACAGGAGGGGCCCGAACTGAAGCTTTCTTT. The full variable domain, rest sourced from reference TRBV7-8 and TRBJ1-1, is GAGVSQSPRYKVAKRGQDVALRCDPISGHVSLFWYQQALGQGPEFLTYFQNEAQLDKSGLPSDRFFAERPEGSVSTLKIQRTQQEDSAVYLCASSLRFTGGARTEAFFGQGTRLTVV.

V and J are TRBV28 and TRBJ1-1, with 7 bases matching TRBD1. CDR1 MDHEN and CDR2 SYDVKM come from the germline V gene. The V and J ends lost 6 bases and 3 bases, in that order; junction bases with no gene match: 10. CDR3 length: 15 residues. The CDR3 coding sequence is TGTGCCAGCAGCCTTACAGGGGTTATTGACACTGAAGCTTTCTTT. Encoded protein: CASSLTGVIDTEAFF.

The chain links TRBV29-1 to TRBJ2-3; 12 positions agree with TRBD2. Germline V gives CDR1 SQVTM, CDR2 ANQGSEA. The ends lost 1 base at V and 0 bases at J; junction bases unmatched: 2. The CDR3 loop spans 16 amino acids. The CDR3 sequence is CSVEGGTSGSTDTQYF. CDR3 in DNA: TGCAGCGTTGAAGGGGGGACTAGCGGGAGCACAGATACGCAGTATTTT.

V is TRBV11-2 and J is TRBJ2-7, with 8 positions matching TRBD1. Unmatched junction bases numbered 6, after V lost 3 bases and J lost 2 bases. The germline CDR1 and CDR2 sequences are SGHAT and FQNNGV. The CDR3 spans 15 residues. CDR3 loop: CASSFTSGGTYEQYF. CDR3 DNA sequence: TGTGCCAGCAGCTTCACCTCAGGGGGCACCTACGAGCAGTACTTC.

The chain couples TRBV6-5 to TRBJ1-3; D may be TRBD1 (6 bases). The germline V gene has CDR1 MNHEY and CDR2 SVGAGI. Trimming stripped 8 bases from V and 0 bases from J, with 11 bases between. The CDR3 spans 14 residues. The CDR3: CASGAGVSGNTIYF. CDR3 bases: TGTGCCAGCGGAGCAGGGGTCTCTGGAAACACCATATATTTT.

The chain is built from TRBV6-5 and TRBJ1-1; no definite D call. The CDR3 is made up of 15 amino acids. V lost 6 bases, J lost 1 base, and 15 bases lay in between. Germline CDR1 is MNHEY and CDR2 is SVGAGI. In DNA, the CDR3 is TGTGCCAGCAGACCCCCTCGGGGAGGGAACACTGAAGCTTTCTTT. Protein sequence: CASRPPRGGNTEAFF.

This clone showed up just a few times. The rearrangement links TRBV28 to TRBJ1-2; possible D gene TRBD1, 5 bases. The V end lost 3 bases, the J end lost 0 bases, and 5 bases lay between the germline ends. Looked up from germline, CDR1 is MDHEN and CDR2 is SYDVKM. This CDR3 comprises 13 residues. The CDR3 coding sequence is TGTGCCAGCAGTTTGACAGCTAACTATGGCTACACCTTC. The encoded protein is CASSLTANYGYTF.

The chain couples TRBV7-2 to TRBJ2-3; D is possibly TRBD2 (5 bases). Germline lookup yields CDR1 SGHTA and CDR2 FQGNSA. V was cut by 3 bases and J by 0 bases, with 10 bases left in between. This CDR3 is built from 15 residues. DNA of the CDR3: TGTGCCAGCAGCTTCGAGCGGAGTAGCACAGATACGCAGTATTTT. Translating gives CASSFERSSTDTQYF. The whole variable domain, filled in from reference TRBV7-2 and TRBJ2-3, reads GAGVSQSPSNKVTEKGKDVELRCDPISGHTALYWYRQSLGQGLEFLIYFQGNSAPDKSGLPSDRFSAERTGGSVSTLTIQRTQQEDSAVYLCASSFERSSTDTQYFGPGTRLTVL.

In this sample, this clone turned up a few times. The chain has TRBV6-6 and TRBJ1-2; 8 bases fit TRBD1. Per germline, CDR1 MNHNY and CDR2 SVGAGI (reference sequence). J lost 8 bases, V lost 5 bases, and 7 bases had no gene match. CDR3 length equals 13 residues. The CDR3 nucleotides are TGTGCCAGCAGTCCGGACAGGGCGGGAGGCTACACCTTC. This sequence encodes CASSPDRAGGYTF.

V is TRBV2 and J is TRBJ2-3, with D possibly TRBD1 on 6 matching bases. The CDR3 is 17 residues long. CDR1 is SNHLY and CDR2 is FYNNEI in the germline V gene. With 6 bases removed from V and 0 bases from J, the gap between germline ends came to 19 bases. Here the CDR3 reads CASRLPRGQTSTDTQYF. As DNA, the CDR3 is TGTGCCAGCAGGCTCCCGAGAGGACAGACTAGCACAGATACGCAGTATTTT.

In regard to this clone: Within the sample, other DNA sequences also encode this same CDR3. The CDR3 spells CASSSGTYEQYF. In DNA form, the CDR3 reads TGTGCCAGCAGCTCCGGGACCTACGAGCAGTACTTC. This chain joins TRBV7-9 and TRBJ2-7, with a possible D match to TRBD2 (5 bases). V was clipped by 4 bases and J by 2 bases, with 6 bases between them. Germline loops: CDR1 SEHNR, CDR2 FQNEAQ (reference sequence). The length of the CDR3 is 12 residues.

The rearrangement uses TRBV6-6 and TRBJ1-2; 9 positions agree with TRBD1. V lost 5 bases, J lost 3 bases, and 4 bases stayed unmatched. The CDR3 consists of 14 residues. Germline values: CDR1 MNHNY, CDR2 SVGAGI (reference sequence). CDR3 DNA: TGTGCCAGCAGTGACCGGACAGGGGACTATGGCTACACCTTC. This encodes CASSDRTGDYGYTF.

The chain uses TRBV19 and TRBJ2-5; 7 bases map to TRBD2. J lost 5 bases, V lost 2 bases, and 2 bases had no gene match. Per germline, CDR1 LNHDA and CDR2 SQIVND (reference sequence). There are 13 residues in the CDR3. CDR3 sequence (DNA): TGTGCCAGTAGTATACTGCGGGGGGAGACCCAGTACTTC. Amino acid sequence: CASSILRGETQYF.

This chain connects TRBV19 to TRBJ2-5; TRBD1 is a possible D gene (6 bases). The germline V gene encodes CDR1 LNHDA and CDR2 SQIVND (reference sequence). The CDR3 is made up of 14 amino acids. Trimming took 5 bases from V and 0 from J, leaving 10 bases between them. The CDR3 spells CASSLRDNQETQYF. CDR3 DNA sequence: TGTGCCAGTAGTCTCCGGGACAACCAAGAGACCCAGTACTTC.

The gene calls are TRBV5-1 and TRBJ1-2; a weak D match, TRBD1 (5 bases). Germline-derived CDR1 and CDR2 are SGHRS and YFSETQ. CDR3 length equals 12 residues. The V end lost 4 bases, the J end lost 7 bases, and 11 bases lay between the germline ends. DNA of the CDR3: TGCGCCAGCAGCCCCGACCAGGGTGGCTACACCTTC. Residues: CASSPDQGGYTF.

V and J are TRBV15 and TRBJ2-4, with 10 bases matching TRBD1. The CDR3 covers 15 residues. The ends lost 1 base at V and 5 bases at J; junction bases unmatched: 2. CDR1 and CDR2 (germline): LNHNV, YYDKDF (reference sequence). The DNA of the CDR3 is TGTGCCACCAGCAGAGCAGGGACAGGGGAAAACATTCAGTACTTC. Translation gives CATSRAGTGENIQYF.

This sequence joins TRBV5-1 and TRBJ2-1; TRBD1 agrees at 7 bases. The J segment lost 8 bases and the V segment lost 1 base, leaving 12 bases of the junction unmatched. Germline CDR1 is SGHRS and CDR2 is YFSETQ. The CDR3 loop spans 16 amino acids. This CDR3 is CASSLRGQGVAYEQFF. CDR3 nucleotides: TGCGCCAGCAGCTTGCGAGGGCAGGGGGTGGCCTATGAGCAGTTCTTC.

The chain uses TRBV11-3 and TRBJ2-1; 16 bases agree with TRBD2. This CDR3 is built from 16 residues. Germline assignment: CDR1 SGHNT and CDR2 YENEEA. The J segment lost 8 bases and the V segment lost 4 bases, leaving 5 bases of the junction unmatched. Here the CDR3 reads CASSSGGTSGRDEQFF. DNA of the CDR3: TGTGCCAGCAGCTCGGGTGGGACTAGCGGGAGGGATGAGCAGTTCTTC.

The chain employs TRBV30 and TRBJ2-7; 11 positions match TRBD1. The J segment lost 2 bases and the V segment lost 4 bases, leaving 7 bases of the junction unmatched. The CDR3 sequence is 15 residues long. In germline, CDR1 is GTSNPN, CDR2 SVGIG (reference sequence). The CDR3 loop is CAWISPGQGAYEQYF. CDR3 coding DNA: TGTGCCTGGATCTCACCGGGACAGGGGGCCTACGAGCAGTACTTC.

The CDR3 loop reads CASENRLLGYTF. CDR3 coding DNA: TGTGCCAGCGAAAACAGGCTTTTGGGCTACACCTTC. J is TRBJ1-2 and V is TRBV6-6, with D perhaps matching TRBD1 (5 bases). Germline lookup yields CDR1 MNHNY and CDR2 SVGAGI (reference sequence). The CDR3 runs to 12 residues. Trimming cost V 8 bases and J 8 bases, with 15 bases left between them.

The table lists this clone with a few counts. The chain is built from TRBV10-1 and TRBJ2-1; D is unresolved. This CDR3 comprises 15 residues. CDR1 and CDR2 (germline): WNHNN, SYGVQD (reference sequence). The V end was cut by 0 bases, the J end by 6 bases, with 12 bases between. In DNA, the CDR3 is TGCGCCAGCAGTGAGTCAATGCGAGGCGCCAATGAGCAGTTCTTC. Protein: CASSESMRGANEQFF.

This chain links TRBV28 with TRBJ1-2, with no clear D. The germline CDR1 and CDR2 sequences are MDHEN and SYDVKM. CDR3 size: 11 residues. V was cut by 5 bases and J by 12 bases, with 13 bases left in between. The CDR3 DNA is TGTGCCAGCAGTCCCCCGCCGGGGAACACCTTC. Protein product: CASSPPPGNTF.

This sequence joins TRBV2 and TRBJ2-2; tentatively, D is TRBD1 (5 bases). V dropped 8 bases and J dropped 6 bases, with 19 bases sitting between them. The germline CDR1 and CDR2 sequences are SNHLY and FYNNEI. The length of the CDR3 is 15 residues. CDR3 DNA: TGTGCCAGCTGTGGGTGGCACAGGACGGCCGGGGAGCTGTTTTTT. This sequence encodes CASCGWHRTAGELFF.

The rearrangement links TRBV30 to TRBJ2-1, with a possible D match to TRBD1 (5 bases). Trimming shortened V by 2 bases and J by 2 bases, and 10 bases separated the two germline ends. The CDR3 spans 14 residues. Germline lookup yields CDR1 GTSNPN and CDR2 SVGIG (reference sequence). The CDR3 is CAWSLGQPYNEQFF. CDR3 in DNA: TGTGCCTGGAGTTTGGGGCAACCCTACAATGAGCAGTTCTTC.